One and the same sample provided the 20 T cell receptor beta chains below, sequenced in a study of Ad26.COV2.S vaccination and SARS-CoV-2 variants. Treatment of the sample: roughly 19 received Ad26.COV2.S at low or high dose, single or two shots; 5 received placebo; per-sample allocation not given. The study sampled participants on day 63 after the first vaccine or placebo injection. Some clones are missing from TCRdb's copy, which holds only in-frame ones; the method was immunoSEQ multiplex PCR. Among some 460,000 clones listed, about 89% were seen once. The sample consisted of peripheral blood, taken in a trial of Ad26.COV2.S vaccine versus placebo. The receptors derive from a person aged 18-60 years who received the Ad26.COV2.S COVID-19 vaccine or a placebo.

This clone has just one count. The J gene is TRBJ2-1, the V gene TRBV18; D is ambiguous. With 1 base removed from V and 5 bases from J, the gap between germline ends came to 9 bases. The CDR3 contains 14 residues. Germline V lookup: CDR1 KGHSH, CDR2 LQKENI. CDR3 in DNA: TGTGCCAGCTCACCACAATTAGAGGACAATGAGCAGTTCTTC. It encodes CASSPQLEDNEQFF.

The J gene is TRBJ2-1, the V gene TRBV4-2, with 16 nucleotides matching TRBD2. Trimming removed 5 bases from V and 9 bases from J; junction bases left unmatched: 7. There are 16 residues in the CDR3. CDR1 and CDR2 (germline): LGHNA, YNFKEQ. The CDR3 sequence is CASSYPGLAGGREQFF. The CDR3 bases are TGTGCCAGCAGCTACCCGGGACTAGCGGGAGGGCGTGAGCAGTTCTTC.

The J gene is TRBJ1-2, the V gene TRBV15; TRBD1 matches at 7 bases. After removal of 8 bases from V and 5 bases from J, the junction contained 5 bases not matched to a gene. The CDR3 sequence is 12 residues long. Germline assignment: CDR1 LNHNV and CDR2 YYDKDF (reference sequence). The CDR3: CATGRQGYGYTF. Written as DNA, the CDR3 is TGTGCCACCGGACGACAGGGTTATGGCTACACCTTC.

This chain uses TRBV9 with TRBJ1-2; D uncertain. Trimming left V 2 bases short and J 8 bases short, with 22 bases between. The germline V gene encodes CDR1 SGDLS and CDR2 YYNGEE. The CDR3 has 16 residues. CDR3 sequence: CASSVEPTPGREGYTF. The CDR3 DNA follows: TGTGCCAGCAGCGTCGAACCTACGCCCGGGCGGGAGGGCTACACCTTC. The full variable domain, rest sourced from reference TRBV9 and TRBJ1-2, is DSGVTQTPKHLITATGQRVTLRCSPRSGDLSVYWYQQSLDQGLQFLIQYYNGEERAKGNILERFSAQQFPDLHSELNLSSLELGDSALYFCASSVEPTPGREGYTFGSGTRLTVV.

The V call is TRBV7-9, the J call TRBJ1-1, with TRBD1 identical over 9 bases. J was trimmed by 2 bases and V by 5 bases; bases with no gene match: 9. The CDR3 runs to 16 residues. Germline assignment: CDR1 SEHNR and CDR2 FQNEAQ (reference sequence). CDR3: CASSTDRGYPNTEAFF. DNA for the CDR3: TGTGCCAGCAGCACAGACAGGGGGTATCCCAACACTGAAGCTTTCTTT.

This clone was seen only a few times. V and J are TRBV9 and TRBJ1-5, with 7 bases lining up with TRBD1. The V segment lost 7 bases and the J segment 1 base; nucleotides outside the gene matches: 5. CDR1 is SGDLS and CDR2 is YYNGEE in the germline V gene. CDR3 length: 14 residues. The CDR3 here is CASSTGRSNQPQHF. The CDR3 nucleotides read TGTGCCAGCTCGACAGGGCGAAGCAATCAGCCCCAGCATTTT.

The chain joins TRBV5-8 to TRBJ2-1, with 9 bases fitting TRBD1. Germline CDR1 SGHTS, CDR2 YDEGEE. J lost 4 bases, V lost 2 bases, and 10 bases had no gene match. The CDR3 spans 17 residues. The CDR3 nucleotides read TGTGCCAGCAGCTTCGTGGCCGGGACAGGGTTTTACAATGAGCAGTTCTTC. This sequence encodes CASSFVAGTGFYNEQFF.

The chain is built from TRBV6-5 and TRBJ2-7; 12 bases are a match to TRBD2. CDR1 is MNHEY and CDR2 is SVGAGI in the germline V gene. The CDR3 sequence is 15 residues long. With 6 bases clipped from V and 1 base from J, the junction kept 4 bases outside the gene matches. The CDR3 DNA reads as TGTGCCAGCAGACCAACTAGCGGGAGGTCCTACGAGCAGTACTTC. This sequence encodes CASRPTSGRSYEQYF.

The CDR3 coding sequence is TGTGCCAGCAGCTTAGGACAGGGGGGTAACTATGGCTACACCTTC. Translation gives CASSLGQGGNYGYTF. The chain links TRBV7-9 to TRBJ1-2; the match to TRBD1 covers 9 bases. Germline values: CDR1 SEHNR, CDR2 FQNEAQ (reference sequence). The CDR3 runs to 15 residues. Trimming at V came to 1 base and at J to 1 base, leaving 1 base not matched to a gene.

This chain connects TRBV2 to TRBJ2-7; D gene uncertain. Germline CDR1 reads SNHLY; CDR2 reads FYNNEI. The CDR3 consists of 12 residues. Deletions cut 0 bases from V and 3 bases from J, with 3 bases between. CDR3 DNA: TGTGCCAGCAGTGAAGCGGGCTACGAGCAGTACTTC. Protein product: CASSEAGYEQYF.

CDR3 residues: CASRISPDRGGAEAFF. CDR3 DNA sequence: TGTGCCAGTAGGATATCCCCCGACAGGGGAGGGGCTGAAGCTTTCTTT. The gene calls are TRBV19 and TRBJ1-1; 8 bases match TRBD1. J was trimmed by 6 bases and V by 6 bases; bases with no gene match: 15. Per the germline V gene, CDR1 is LNHDA and CDR2 is SQIVND (reference sequence). The CDR3 covers 16 residues.

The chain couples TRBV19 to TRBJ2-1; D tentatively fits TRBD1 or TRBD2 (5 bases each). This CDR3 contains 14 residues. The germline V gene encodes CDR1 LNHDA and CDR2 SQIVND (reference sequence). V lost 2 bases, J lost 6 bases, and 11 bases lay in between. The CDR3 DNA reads TGTGCCAGTAGTATACCCCGGGGCGGCAATGAGCAGTTCTTC. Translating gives CASSIPRGGNEQFF.

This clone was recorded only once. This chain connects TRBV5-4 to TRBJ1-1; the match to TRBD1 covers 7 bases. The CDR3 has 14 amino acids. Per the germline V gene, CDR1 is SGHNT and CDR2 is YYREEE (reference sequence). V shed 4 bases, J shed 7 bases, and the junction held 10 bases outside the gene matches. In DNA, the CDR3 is TGTGCCAGCAGCCAAGACCGGGACAGCCTTGAAGCTTTCTTT. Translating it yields CASSQDRDSLEAFF.

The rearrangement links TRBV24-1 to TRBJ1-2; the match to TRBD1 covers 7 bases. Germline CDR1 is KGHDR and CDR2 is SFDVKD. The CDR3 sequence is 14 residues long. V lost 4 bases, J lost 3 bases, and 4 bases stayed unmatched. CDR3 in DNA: TGTGCCACCAGTGACTCGGGACAGTACTATGGCTACACCTTC. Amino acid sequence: CATSDSGQYYGYTF.

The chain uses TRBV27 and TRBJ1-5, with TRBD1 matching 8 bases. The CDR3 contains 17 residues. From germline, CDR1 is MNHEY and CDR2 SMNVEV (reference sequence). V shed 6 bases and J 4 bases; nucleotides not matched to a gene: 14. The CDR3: CASSPYVRGPLNQPQHF. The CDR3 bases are TGTGCCAGCAGCCCTTATGTCAGGGGGCCATTAAATCAGCCCCAGCATTTT.

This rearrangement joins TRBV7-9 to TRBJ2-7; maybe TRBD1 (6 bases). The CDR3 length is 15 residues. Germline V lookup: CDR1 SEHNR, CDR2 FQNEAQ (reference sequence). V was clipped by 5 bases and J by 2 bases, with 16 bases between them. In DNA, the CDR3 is TGTGCCAGCAGCCATAGCAGGGGCCCCACCTACGAGCAGTACTTC. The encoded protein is CASSHSRGPTYEQYF.

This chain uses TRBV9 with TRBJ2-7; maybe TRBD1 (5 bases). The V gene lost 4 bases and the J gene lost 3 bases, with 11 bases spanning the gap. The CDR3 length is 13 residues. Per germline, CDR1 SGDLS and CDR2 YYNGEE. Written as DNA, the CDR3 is TGTGCCAGCAGCCCCCGACAGAGCTACGAGCAGTACTTC. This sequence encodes CASSPRQSYEQYF.

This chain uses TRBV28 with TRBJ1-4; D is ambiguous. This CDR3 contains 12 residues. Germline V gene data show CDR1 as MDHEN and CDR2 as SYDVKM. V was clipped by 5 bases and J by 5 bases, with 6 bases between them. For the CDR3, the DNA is TGTGCCAGCAGTAGCGGGAATGAAAAACTGTTTTTT. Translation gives CASSSGNEKLFF.

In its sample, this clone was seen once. The CDR3 region is CASSQGGRETQYF. The CDR3, as DNA: TGCGCCAGCAGCCAAGGTGGCAGAGAGACCCAGTACTTC. The chain carries TRBV5-1 and TRBJ2-5; unclear D gene. Germline lookup yields CDR1 SGHRS and CDR2 YFSETQ. This CDR3 is 13 amino acids long. Trimming stripped 4 bases from V and 4 bases from J, with 11 bases between.

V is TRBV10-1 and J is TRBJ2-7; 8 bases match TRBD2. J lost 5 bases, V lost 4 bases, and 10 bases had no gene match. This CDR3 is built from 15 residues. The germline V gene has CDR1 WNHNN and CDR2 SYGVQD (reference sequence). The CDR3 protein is CASSGSGTRGHEQYF. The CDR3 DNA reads TGCGCCAGCAGTGGATCCGGGACTAGAGGCCACGAGCAGTACTTC.